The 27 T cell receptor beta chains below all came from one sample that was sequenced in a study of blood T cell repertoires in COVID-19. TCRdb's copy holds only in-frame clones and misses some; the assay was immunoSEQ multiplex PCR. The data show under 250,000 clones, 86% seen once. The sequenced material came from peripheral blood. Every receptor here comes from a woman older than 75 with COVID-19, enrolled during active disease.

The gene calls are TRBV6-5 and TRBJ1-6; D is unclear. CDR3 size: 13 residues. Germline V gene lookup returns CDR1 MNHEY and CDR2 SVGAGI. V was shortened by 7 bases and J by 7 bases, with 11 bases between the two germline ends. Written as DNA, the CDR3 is TGTGCCAGCAAACCGGGAAAGAATTCACCCCTCCACTTT. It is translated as CASKPGKNSPLHF.

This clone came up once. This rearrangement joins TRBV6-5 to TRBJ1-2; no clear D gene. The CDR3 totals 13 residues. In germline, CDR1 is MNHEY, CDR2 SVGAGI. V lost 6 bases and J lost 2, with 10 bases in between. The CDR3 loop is CASRAGRNYGYTF. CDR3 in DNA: TGTGCCAGCAGAGCGGGCCGAAACTATGGCTACACCTTC.

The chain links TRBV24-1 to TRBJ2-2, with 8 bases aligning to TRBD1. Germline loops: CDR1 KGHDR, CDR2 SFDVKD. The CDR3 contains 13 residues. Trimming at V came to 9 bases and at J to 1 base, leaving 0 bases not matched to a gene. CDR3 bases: TGTGCCACCGGACAGGGGAACACCGGGGAGCTGTTTTTT. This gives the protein CATGQGNTGELFF.

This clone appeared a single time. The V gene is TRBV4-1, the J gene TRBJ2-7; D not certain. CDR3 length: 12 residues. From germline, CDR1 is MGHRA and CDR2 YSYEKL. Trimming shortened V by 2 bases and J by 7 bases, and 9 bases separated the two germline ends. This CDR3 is CASSQPAGEQYF. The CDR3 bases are TGCGCCAGCAGCCAACCAGCCGGGGAGCAGTACTTC.

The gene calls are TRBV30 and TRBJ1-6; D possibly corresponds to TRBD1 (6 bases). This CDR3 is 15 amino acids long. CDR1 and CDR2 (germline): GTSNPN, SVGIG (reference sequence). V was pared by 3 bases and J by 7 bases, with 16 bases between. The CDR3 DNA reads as TGTGCCTGGAGCGATCAAGGGAGGGGGAATTCACCCCTCCACTTT. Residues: CAWSDQGRGNSPLHF.

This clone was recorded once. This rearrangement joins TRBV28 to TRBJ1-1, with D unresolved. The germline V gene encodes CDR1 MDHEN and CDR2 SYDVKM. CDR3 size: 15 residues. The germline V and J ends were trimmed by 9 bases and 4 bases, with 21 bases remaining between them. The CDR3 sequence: CASARWAGRATEAFF. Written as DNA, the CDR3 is TGTGCCAGTGCAAGGTGGGCCGGTCGAGCCACTGAAGCTTTCTTT.

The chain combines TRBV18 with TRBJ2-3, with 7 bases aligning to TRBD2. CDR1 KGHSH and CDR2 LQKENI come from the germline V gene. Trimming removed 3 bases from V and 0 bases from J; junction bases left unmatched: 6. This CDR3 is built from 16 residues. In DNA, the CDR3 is TGTGCCAGCTCACCCCCGGGGCGGGGGAGCACAGATACGCAGTATTTT. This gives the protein CASSPPGRGSTDTQYF.

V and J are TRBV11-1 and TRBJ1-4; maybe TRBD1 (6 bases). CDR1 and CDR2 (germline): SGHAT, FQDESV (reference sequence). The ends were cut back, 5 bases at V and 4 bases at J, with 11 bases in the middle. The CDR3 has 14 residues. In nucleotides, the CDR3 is TGTGCCAGCAGCCCCGGGACAATTAATGAAAAACTGTTTTTT. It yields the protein CASSPGTINEKLFF.

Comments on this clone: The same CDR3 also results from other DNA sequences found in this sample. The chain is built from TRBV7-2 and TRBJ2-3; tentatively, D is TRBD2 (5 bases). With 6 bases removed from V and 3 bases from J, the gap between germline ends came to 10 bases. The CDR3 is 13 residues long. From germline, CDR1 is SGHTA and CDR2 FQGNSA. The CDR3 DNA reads TGTGCCAGCAGACTAACGGGAACAGATACGCAGTATTTT. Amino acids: CASRLTGTDTQYF.

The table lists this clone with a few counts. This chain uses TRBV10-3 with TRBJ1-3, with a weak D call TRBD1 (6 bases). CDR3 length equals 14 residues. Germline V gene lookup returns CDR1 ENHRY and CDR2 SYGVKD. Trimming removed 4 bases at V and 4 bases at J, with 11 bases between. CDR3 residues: CAISGTDGGNTIYF. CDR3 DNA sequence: TGTGCCATCAGTGGGACAGATGGGGGAAACACCATATATTTT.

The CDR3 sequence is CASSPGYGQPQHF. Here the CDR3 DNA reads TGTGCCAGCAGTCCAGGGTACGGTCAGCCCCAGCATTTT. The chain carries TRBV28 and TRBJ1-5; maybe TRBD1 (5 bases). The CDR3 spans 13 residues. In germline, CDR1 is MDHEN, CDR2 SYDVKM. The germline V and J ends were trimmed by 5 bases and 6 bases, with 11 bases remaining between them.

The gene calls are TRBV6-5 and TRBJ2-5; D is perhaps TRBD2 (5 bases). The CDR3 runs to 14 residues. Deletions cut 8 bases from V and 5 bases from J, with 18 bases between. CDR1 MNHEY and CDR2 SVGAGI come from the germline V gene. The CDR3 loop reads CASGLISGGETQYF. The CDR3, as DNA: TGTGCCAGCGGTCTAATAAGCGGTGGGGAGACCCAGTACTTC.

Written as DNA, the CDR3 is TGTGCCAGCAGCGTAGGGACAGGGAACTACAATGAGCAGTTCTTC. Protein sequence: CASSVGTGNYNEQFF. The V call is TRBV7-2, the J call TRBJ2-1; 9 bases are a match to TRBD1. Trimming at V came to 5 bases and at J to 3 bases, leaving 5 bases not matched to a gene. From germline, CDR1 is SGHTA and CDR2 FQGNSA. The CDR3 loop spans 15 amino acids.

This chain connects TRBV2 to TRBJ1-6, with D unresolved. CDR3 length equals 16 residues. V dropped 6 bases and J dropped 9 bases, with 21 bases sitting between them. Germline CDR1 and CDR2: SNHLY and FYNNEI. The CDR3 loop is CASSADRRPGGSPLHF. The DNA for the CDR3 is TGTGCCAGCAGCGCCGACCGGAGACCAGGAGGTTCACCCCTCCACTTT.

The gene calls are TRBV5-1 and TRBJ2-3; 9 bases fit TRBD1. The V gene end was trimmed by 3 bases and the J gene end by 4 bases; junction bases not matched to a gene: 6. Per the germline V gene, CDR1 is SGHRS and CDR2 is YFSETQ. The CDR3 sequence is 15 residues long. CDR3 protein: CASSYRDRDADTQYF. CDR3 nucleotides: TGCGCCAGCAGCTACCGGGACAGGGACGCAGATACGCAGTATTTT. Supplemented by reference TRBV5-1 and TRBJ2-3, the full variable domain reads KAGVTQTPRYLIKTRGQQVTLSCSPISGHRSVSWYQQTPGQGLQFLFEYFSETQRNKGNFPGRFSGRQFSNSRSEMNVSTLELGDSALYLCASSYRDRDADTQYFGPGTRLTVL.

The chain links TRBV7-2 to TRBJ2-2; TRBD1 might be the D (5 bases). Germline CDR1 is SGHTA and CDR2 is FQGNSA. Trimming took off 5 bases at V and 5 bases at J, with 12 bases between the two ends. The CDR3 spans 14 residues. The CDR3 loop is CASSEAGLTGELFF. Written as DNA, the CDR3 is TGTGCCAGCAGCGAGGCAGGGCTAACCGGGGAGCTGTTTTTT.

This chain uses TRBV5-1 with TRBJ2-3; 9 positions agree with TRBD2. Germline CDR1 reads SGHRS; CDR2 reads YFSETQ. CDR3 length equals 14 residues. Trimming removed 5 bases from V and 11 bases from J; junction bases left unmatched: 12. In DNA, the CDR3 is TGCGCCAGCAGACCCGGGACTAGCTCCGAAAAGCAGTATTTT. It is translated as CASRPGTSSEKQYF.

CDR3: CASSLNKDRADGELFF. The CDR3 DNA is TGTGCCAGCAGCTTAAATAAGGACAGGGCCGACGGGGAGCTGTTTTTT. This rearrangement joins TRBV7-9 to TRBJ2-2; TRBD1 aligns across 8 bases. V dropped 2 bases and J dropped 7; count of bases not matched to a gene: 9. The germline V gene has CDR1 SEHNR and CDR2 FQNEAQ (reference sequence). This CDR3 is 16 amino acids long. The full variable domain, in which reference TRBV7-9 and TRBJ2-2 provide the parts outside the CDR3, is DTGVSQNPRHKITKRGQNVTFRCDPISEHNRLYWYRQTLGQGPEFLTYFQNEAQLEKSRLLSDRFSAERPKGSFSTLEIQRTEQGDSAMYLCASSLNKDRADGELFFGEGSRLTVL.

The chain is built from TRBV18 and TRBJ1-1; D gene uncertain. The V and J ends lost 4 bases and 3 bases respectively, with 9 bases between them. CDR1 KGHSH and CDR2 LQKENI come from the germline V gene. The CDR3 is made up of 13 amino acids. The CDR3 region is CASSQQRDTEAFF. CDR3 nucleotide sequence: TGTGCCAGCTCACAACAGCGGGACACTGAAGCTTTCTTT.

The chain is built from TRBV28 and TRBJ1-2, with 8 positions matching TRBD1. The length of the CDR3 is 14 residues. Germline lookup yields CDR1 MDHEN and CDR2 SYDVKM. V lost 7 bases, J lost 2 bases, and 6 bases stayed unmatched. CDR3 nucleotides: TGTGCCAGCACCAAACAGGGGGGCAACTATGGCTACACCTTC. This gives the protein CASTKQGGNYGYTF.

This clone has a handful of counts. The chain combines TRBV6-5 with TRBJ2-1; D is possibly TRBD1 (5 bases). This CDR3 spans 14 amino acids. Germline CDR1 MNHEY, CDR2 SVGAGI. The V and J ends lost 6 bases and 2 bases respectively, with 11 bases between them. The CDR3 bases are TGTGCCAGCAGACGAAGGACAACCTACAATGAGCAGTTCTTC. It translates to CASRRRTTYNEQFF.

The DNA for the CDR3 is TGTGCCAGCAGCTTGGTAGGGGTTGGGTCAGATACGCAGTATTTT. Its protein is CASSLVGVGSDTQYF. The J gene is TRBJ2-3, the V gene TRBV11-2; possible D gene TRBD1, 5 bases. Trimming cost V 3 bases and J 4 bases, with 14 bases left between them. Germline assignment: CDR1 SGHAT and CDR2 FQNNGV. CDR3 length: 15 amino acids.

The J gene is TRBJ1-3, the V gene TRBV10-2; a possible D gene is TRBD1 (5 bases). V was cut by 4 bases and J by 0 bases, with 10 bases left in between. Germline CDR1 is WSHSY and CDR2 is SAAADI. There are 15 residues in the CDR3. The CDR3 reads CASSAGTSSGNTIYF. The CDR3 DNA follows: TGCGCCAGCAGTGCCGGGACTTCCTCTGGAAACACCATATATTTT.

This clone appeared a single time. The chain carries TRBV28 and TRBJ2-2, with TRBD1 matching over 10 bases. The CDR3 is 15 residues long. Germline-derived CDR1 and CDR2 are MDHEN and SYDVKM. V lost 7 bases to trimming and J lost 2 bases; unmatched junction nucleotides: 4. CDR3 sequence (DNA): TGTGCCAGCAAGACAGGGGGCCCCAACACCGGGGAGCTGTTTTTT. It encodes CASKTGGPNTGELFF.

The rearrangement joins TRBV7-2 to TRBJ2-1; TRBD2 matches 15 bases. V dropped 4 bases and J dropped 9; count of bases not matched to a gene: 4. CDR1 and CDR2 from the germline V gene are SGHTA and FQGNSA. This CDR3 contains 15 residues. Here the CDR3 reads CASSSGLAGGSEQFF. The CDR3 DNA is TGTGCCAGCAGCTCGGGACTAGCGGGGGGCAGTGAGCAGTTCTTC.

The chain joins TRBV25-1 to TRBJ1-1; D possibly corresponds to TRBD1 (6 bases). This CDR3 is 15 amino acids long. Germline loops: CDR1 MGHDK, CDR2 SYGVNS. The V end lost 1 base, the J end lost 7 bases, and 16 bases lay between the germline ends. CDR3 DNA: TGTGCCAGCAGTGAATTTGGGGGGCGGGAGAATGAAGCTTTCTTT. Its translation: CASSEFGGRENEAFF. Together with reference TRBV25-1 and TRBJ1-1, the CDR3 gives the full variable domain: EADIYQTPRYLVIGTGKKITLECSQTMGHDKMYWYQQDPGMELHLIHYSYGVNSTEKGDLSSESTVSRIRTEHFPLTLESARPSHTSQYLCASSEFGGRENEAFFGQGTRLTVV.

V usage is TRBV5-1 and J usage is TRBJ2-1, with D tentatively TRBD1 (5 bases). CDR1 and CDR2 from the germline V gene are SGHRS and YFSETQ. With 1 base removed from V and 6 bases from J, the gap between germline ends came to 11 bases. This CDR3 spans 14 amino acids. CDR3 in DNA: TGCGCCAGCAGCTTGAGGCAGGGTACCAATGAGCAGTTCTTC. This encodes CASSLRQGTNEQFF.